This T cell receptor (beta chain) was sequenced during a study of blood T cell repertoires in COVID-19. This clone was picked up one time. Authors' methods: Amplification with reference gene primers provided the estimates of nucleated cell counts. Method: immunoSEQ multiplex PCR; TCRdb's copy keeps in-frame clones and lacks some. Clonal size and the V and J genes are those of that table, whereas D and trimming came from the DNA. Among 380,000 or so clones listed, around 92% were seen once. The sample was peripheral blood. The TCR comes from a man between 40 and 49 years old with acute or convalescent COVID-19.

The CDR3 loop reads CASSLSLAGGPNNEQFF. CDR3 nucleotide sequence: TGTGCCAGCAGCTTATCTCTAGCGGGAGGGCCTAACAATGAGCAGTTCTTC. This chain connects TRBV7-3 to TRBJ2-1, with 12 bases fitting TRBD2. V gave up 2 bases and J gave up 5 bases; unmatched junction bases: 7. The CDR3 is made up of 17 amino acids. Germline values: CDR1 SGHTA, CDR2 FQGTGA. Full variable domain (missing parts from reference TRBV7-3 and TRBJ2-1): GAGVSQTPSNKVTEKGKYVELRCDPISGHTALYWYRQSLGQGPEFLIYFQGTGAADDSGLPNDRFFAVRPEGSVSTLKIQRTERGDSAVYLCASSLSLAGGPNNEQFFGPGTRLTVL.